This T cell receptor (beta chain) was recorded in a study of CD8+CD57+ T cells in acquired aplastic anemia. The CDR3 is made up of 15 amino acids. Concerning this clonotype: This may stem from a read error, because a much larger clone lies one nucleotide away.

Profiles of TCR beta VDJ and CDR3 were generated from a genomic DNA template. TCRdb analysed the reads with MiXCR anew, one entry per CDR3 protein. The table records about 180,000 distinct CDR3 sequences, less than 60% of them present only once. Patients selected for sequencing had displayed CD8+CD57+ cell expansion by flow cytometry. The V call is TRBV12-3 or TRBV12-4, the J call TRBJ2-3, with 8 positions matching TRBD1. The receptor was isolated from a human donor with aplastic anemia. Material: sorted CD4+, CD8+, or CD8+CD57+ T cells (not recorded which) from PBMCs. The CDR3 spells CARRKTGVLADTQYF. The CDR3 region has the DNA TGTGCCCGCAGAAAGACAGGGGTCCTGGCAGATACGCAGTATTTT.